These 9 T cell receptor beta chains came from one sample sequenced in a study of blood T cell repertoires in COVID-19. Generated by immunoSEQ multiplex PCR, the TCRdb table keeps only in-frame clones and is missing some. The sample gives some 200,000 clones, about 95% of which show up once; 0.76% is in the top ten. Sequenced input: peripheral blood. These receptor sequences come from a man aged 30-40 years with COVID-19, enrolled during active disease.

This rearrangement joins TRBV9 to TRBJ2-3; TRBD2 aligns across 9 bases. The length of the CDR3 is 19 residues. The germline V gene has CDR1 SGDLS and CDR2 YYNGEE. Trimming took 4 bases from V and 0 from J; bases not matched to a gene: 15. The CDR3 protein is CASSSSRASGELSTDTQYF. The CDR3 DNA reads TGTGCCAGCAGCTCCTCGCGGGCTAGCGGGGAACTGAGCACAGATACGCAGTATTTT. Drawing the rest from reference TRBV9 and TRBJ2-3, the complete variable domain is DSGVTQTPKHLITATGQRVTLRCSPRSGDLSVYWYQQSLDQGLQFLIQYYNGEERAKGNILERFSAQQFPDLHSELNLSSLELGDSALYFCASSSSRASGELSTDTQYFGPGTRLTVL.

The V call is TRBV6-2 or TRBV6-3, the J call TRBJ2-1; 7 bases are shared with TRBD1. V lost 6 bases to trimming and J lost 0 bases; unmatched junction nucleotides: 8. CDR1 is MNHEY and CDR2 is SVGEGT in the germline V gene. The CDR3 totals 16 residues. The CDR3 here is CASSPRGLLSYNEQFF. In DNA form, the CDR3 reads TGTGCCAGCAGCCCTAGGGGGCTCCTCTCCTACAATGAGCAGTTCTTC.

The chain joins TRBV5-1 to TRBJ1-1, with 11 bases matching TRBD1. V lost 0 bases to trimming and J lost 1 base; unmatched junction nucleotides: 5. CDR1 is SGHRS and CDR2 is YFSETQ in the germline V gene. This CDR3 contains 17 residues. CDR3 in amino acids: CASSLEGQGASNTEAFF. The DNA for the CDR3 is TGCGCCAGCAGCTTGGAAGGACAGGGGGCATCGAACACTGAAGCTTTCTTT. The variable domain in full, completed from reference TRBV5-1 and TRBJ1-1, reads KAGVTQTPRYLIKTRGQQVTLSCSPISGHRSVSWYQQTPGQGLQFLFEYFSETQRNKGNFPGRFSGRQFSNSRSEMNVSTLELGDSALYLCASSLEGQGASNTEAFFGQGTRLTVV.

V gene TRBV19 combines with J gene TRBJ1-1; 10 bases are shared with TRBD1. Germline CDR1 reads LNHDA; CDR2 reads SQIVND (reference sequence). This CDR3 contains 16 residues. In DNA form, the CDR3 reads TGTGCTCACCCCGGACAGGGGGTTTTTAGAAGCACTGAAGCTTTCTTT. Its protein is CAHPGQGVFRSTEAFF.

The J gene is TRBJ1-1, the V gene TRBV5-1, with 9 bases matching TRBD1. Germline V CDR1 and CDR2: SGHRS, YFSETQ. CDR3 length: 15 residues. The ends lost 6 bases at V and 3 bases at J; junction bases unmatched: 9. CDR3 amino acids: CASNRGPSSYTEAFF. The CDR3 coding sequence is TGCGCCAGCAACAGGGGGCCTTCATCTTACACTGAAGCTTTCTTT.

The genes are TRBV18 and TRBJ2-7; 9 positions agree with TRBD1. Germline-derived CDR1 and CDR2 are KGHSH and LQKENI. V shed 5 bases, J shed 2 bases, and the junction held 4 bases outside the gene matches. The CDR3 spans 14 residues. The CDR3 DNA is TGTGCCAGCTCAGCCGGGACAGGGACCTACGAGCAGTACTTC. Translation gives CASSAGTGTYEQYF.

V and J are TRBV27 and TRBJ2-1, with D tentatively TRBD1 (6 bases). The germline CDR1 and CDR2 sequences are MNHEY and SMNVEV (reference sequence). The CDR3 sequence is 15 residues long. Trimming took off 5 bases at V and 1 base at J, with 12 bases between the two ends. CDR3 residues: CASSTGTPSYNEQFF. The CDR3 DNA reads TGTGCCAGCAGTACCGGGACACCTTCCTACAATGAGCAGTTCTTC.

The CDR3 DNA follows: TGTGCCAGCAGTATTGGGAGTTCAGGGGGCTTTGCCGGGGAGCTGTTTTTT. It codes for CASSIGSSGGFAGELFF. The gene calls are TRBV27 and TRBJ2-2, with 8 bases lining up with TRBD1. CDR1 MNHEY and CDR2 SMNVEV come from the germline V gene (reference sequence). The CDR3 length is 17 residues. With V trimmed by 5 bases and J by 6 bases, 14 bases remained unmatched.

J is TRBJ2-3 and V is TRBV6-5, with 14 bases lining up with TRBD2. CDR3 size: 15 residues. J lost 0 bases, V lost 9 bases, and 2 bases had no gene match. The germline V gene encodes CDR1 MNHEY and CDR2 SVGAGI. This chain's CDR3 is CARGTSGGSTDTQYF. The CDR3 coding sequence is TGTGCCAGGGGGACTAGCGGGGGTAGCACAGATACGCAGTATTTT.